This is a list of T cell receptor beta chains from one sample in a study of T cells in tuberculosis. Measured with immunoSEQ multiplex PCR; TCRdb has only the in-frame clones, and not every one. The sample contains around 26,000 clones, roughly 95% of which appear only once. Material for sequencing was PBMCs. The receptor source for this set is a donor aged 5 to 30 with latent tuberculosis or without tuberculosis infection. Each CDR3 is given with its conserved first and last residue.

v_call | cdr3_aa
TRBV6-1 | CASARAGIYEQYF
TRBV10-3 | CAISDGGTGELFF
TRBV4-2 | CASSPGTENSPLHF
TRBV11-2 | CASSSGQAPGGYTF
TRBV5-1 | CASSLIPGGPVTDTQYF
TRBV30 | CAWSFTWGDYGYTF
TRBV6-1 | CASSDGTGGPVAQHF
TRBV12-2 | CATSGEDTQYF
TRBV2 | CASSHGEQAYYGYTF
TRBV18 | CASSPSGGAGNEQFF
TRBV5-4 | CASSLPGTGGNTIYF
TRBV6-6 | CASQTPGYSPLHF
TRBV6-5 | CASLGQVNTEAFF
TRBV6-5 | CASSYSAGPLNQPQHF
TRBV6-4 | CASSSTGEAGANVLTF
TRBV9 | CASSTGTSGATQYF
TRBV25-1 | CASSAGQSNQPQHF
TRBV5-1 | CASSPQGEKLFF
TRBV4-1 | CASSYGTANEKLFF
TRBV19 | CASRMGRANYGYTF
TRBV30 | CAWSVPPLRYTF
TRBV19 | CASSGSATMNTEAFF
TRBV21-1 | CASSKGQGNVQYF
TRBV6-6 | CALNRVGYGYTF
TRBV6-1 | CASSGYTEQFF
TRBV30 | CAWTPQGVSEQFF
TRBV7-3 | CASSLIPRPDTQYF
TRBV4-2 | CASSQDGGGADEQFF
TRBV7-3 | CASSFRQNPRELFF
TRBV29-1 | CSVGLAKNIQYF
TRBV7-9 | CASSLEYNRVNF
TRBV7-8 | CASSLSLAGANVLTF
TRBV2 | CASTSRGPGQRPELAFF
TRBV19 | CASSRTGGSVAEAFF
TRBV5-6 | CASSLGANTDTQYF
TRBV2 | CAGARGGSNYGYTF
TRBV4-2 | CASSQMTMGGTNEKLFF
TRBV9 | CASSDGTEGVEAFF
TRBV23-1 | CASSHPDRPSENNQPQHF
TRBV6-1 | CASKQGSSYGYTF
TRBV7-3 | CASSSLPWGQGSGYTF
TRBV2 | CASSEGDEKGGNTIYF
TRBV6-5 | CASSFTGNTEAFF
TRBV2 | CASSPTGVYGYTF
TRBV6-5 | CASSRGGDNQPQHF
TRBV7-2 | CASSPMGPALGEKLFF
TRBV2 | CASSDGPSGPQHF
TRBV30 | CAWSVEMVTEAFF
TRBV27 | CASSLTGRNEKLFF
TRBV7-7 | CASSPGSGTSTIYF
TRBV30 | CAWTKTRVEGNTIYF
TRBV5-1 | CASSLASNEQFF
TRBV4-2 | CASSQVGGGAGGTGELFF